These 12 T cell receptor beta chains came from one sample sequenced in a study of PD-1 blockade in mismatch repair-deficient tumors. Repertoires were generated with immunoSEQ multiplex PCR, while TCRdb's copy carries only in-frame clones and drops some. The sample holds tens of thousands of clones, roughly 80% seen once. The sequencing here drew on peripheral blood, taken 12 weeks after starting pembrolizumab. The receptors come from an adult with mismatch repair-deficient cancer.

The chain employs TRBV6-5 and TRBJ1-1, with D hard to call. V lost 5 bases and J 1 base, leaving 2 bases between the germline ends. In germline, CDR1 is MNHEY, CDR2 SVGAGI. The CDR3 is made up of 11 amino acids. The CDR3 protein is CASSENTEAFF. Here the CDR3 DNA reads TGTGCCAGCAGTGAGAACACTGAAGCTTTCTTT.

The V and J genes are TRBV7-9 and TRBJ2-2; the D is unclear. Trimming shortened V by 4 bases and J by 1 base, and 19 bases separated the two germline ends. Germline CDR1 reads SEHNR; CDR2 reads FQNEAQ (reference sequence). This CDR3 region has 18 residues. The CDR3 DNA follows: TGTGCCAGCAGCTCCCCCCCGGTGGATTCTCTGAACACCGGGGAGCTGTTTTTT. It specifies CASSSPPVDSLNTGELFF.

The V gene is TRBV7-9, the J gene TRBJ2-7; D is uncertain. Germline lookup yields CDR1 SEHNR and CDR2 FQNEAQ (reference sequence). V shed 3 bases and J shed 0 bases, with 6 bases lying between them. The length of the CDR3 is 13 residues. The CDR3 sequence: CASSFPSSYEQYF. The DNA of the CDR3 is TGTGCCAGCAGCTTTCCTAGCTCCTACGAGCAGTACTTC.

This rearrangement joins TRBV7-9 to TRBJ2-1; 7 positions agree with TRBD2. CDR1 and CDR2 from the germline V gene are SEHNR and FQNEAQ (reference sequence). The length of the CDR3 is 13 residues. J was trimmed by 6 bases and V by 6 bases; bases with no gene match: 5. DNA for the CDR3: TGTGCCAGCAGGTCGGAGCGGGGCAATGAGCAGTTCTTC. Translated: CASRSERGNEQFF.

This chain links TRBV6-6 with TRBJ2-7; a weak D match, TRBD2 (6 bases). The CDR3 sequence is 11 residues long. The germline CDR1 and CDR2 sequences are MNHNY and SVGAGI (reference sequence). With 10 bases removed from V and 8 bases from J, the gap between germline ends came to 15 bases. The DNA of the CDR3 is TGTGCCACATCTAGCGCAAGCCAGCAGTACTTC. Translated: CATSSASQQYF.

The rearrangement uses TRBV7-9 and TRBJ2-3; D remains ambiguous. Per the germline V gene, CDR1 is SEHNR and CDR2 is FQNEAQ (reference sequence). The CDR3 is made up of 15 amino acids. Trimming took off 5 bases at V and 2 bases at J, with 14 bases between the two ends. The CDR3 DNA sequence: TGTGCCAGCAGCGCACCCAGACCCTTCACAGATACGCAGTATTTT. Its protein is CASSAPRPFTDTQYF.

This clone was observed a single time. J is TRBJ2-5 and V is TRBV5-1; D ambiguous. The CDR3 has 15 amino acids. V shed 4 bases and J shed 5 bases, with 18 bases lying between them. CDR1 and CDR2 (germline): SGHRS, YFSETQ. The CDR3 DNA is TGCGCCAGCAGCGACGGACCCCGTCAATTGGAGACCCAGTACTTC. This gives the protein CASSDGPRQLETQYF.

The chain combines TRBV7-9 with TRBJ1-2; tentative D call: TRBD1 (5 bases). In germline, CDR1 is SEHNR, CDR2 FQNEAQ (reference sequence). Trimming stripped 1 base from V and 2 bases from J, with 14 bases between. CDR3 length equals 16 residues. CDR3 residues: CASSLEWGSTNYGYTF. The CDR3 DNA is TGTGCCAGCAGCTTAGAGTGGGGCAGCACCAACTATGGCTACACCTTC.

In DNA, the CDR3 is TGCGCCAGCAGTTCACAGGGGGTAACCTACAATGAGCAGTTCTTC. It is translated as CASSSQGVTYNEQFF. The J gene is TRBJ2-1, the V gene TRBV5-1, with TRBD1 matching 8 bases. Looked up from germline, CDR1 is SGHRS and CDR2 is YFSETQ. Losses at the gene ends were 5 bases for V and 2 bases for J; bases not matched to a gene: 6. The CDR3 is made up of 15 amino acids.

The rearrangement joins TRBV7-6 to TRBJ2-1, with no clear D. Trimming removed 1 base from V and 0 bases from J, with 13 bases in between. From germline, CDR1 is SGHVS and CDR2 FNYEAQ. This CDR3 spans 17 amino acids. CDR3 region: CASSLGSIQLSYNEQFF. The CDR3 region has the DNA TGTGCCAGCAGCTTAGGAAGTATCCAGCTCTCCTACAATGAGCAGTTCTTC.

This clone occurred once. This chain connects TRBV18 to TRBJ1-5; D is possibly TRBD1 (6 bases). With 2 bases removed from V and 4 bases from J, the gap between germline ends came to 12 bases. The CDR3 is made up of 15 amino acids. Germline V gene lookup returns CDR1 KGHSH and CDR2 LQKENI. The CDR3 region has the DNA TGTGCCAGCTCACCAACGGGACAAACTAATCAGCCCCAGCATTTT. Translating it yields CASSPTGQTNQPQHF.

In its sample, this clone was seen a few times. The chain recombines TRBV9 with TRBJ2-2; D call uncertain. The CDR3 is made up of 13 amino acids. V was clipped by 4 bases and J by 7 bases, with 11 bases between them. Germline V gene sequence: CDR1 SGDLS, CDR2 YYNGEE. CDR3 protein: CASSPVFSGELFF. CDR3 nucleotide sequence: TGTGCCAGCAGCCCAGTTTTTAGCGGGGAGCTGTTTTTT.